These T cell receptor beta chains were read from a single sample in a study of shared clonotypes between healthy human individuals. The protocol was immunoSEQ multiplex PCR, while the TCRdb copy is restricted to in-frame clones and leaves out a portion. The table has about 2 million clones, 85% to 95% seen once. Sequenced input: naive CD4+ T cells sorted from blood. These receptors were taken from a man between 18 and 29 years old in good health. Each CDR3 is given with its conserved first and last residue. A D gene is named only where the DNA matches it firmly. Where a row states a size, it is once, few, many or the class of an expanded clone; other rows omit it.

CDR3	DNA	V	size	D	J
CASSSELRTSGGYEQYF	TGCGCCAGCAGCTCGGAATTAAGGACTAGCGGGGGCTACGAGCAGTACTTC	TRBV5-1	once	TRBD2	TRBJ2-7
CASSKINRTIKWTEAFF	TGTGCCAGCAGCAAAATTAACCGGACGATAAAGTGGACTGAAGCTTTCTTT	TRBV21-1	NA	NA	TRBJ1-1
CSVEDRGSTDTQYF	TGCAGCGTTGAGGACAGGGGGAGCACAGATACGCAGTATTTT	TRBV29-1	NA	TRBD1	TRBJ2-3
CASSLGTSGTAFYEQYF	TGTGCCAGCAGCCTAGGGACTAGCGGAACGGCCTTTTACGAGCAGTACTTC	TRBV7-9	NA	TRBD2	TRBJ2-7
CATLGTSGSYEQFF	TGTGCCACCCTTGGGACTAGCGGGAGCTATGAGCAGTTCTTC	TRBV7-9	NA	TRBD2	TRBJ2-1
CASSSFPGVGEKLFF	TGTGCCAGCAGTTCCTTCCCAGGGGTTGGTGAAAAACTGTTTTTT	TRBV28	NA	NA	TRBJ1-4
CASSQVGTGNYGYTF	TGTGCCAGCAGCCAAGTGGGGACAGGGAACTATGGCTACACCTTC	TRBV7-3	NA	TRBD1	TRBJ1-2
CASRRYLGYLRAAYEQYF	TGTGCCTCAAGGAGGTACCTCGGTTACCTCAGGGCTGCATACGAGCAGTACTTC	TRBV9	NA	NA	TRBJ2-7
CATKTDRTLVNTEAFF	TGTGCCACCAAGACAGATCGAACCTTAGTGAACACTGAAGCTTTCTTT	TRBV10-3	NA	NA	TRBJ1-1
CASSLGRAGIQYF	TGTGCCAGCAGCTTAGGGAGGGCAGGCATTCAGTACTTC	TRBV7-2	once	NA	TRBJ2-4